This T cell receptor beta chain is from a study of blood T cell repertoires in COVID-19. Study context: Donors in the United States, Italy and Spain gave samples during acute or convalescent COVID-19.

Using immunoSEQ multiplex PCR, the repertoire was profiled, and TCRdb retains in-frame clones only, with some absent. The table lists roughly 120,000 clones, 75% to 90% of them singletons, with approximately 0.75% in the top ten. The germline CDR1 and CDR2 sequences are SGHDT and YYEEEE. Trimming left V 4 bases short and J 4 bases short, with 14 bases between. The CDR3 covers 14 residues. The sequence derives from an older woman with acute or convalescent COVID-19. Input material: peripheral blood. The rearrangement uses TRBV5-6 and TRBJ2-5; D remains unclear. The CDR3 spells CASSPNFRSETQYF. The CDR3 DNA reads TGTGCCAGCAGCCCGAATTTTCGGTCAGAGACCCAGTACTTC.